This passage covers 15 T cell receptor beta chains from one sample sequenced in a study of patients and donors after allogeneic stem cell transplantation. TCRdb analysed the RT-PCR reads with MiXCR anew, one entry per CDR3 protein. This sample has about a million distinct CDR3 sequences, with roughly 18% found just once. Sequences were obtained from blood, either unsorted or a sorted T cell fraction (not recorded which). These receptors all stem from a human donor who was either an allogeneic HSCT recipient or a stem cell or donor lymphocyte infusion donor (not recorded which). It is not recorded whose cells these are; they may come from a transplant donor.

The table lists this clonotype with a few counts. The V call is TRBV6-5, the J call TRBJ2-1; 11 nucleotides match TRBD2. The CDR3 covers 18 residues. Trimming cost V 0 bases and J 3 bases; bases outside gene matches: 7. From germline, CDR1 is MNHEY and CDR2 SVGAGI. CDR3 sequence: CASSYSTTSGSFYNEQFF. The CDR3 DNA sequence: TGTGCCAGCAGTTACTCGACAACTAGCGGGAGTTTCTACAATGAGCAGTTCTTC.

The chain has TRBV18 and TRBJ2-1; 10 bases agree with TRBD2. The J segment lost 3 bases and the V segment lost 5 bases, leaving 7 bases of the junction unmatched. From germline, CDR1 is KGHSH and CDR2 LQKENI. The CDR3 is made up of 16 amino acids. The CDR3 spells CASSTKREGRYNEQFF. The CDR3 coding sequence is TGTGCCAGCTCAACAAAGCGGGAGGGCCGCTACAATGAGCAGTTCTTC.

This clonotype was found a few times. This rearrangement joins TRBV4-2 to TRBJ1-4; possible D gene TRBD1, 6 bases. Trimming pared 5 bases from V and 7 bases from J, leaving 17 bases between. This CDR3 region has 15 residues. CDR1 and CDR2 (germline): LGHNA, YNFKEQ. CDR3 region: CASSTRQVSAEKLFF. CDR3 sequence (DNA): TGTGCCAGCAGCACACGACAGGTGTCGGCTGAAAAACTGTTTTTT.

The chain couples TRBV7-9 to TRBJ2-2, with no clear D. Per germline, CDR1 SEHNR and CDR2 FQNEAQ (reference sequence). The V and J ends lost 4 bases and 9 bases respectively, with 18 bases between them. The CDR3 length is 15 residues. Here the CDR3 reads CASSSPKATHRELFF. The CDR3 bases are TGTGCCAGCAGCTCCCCAAAGGCCACCCACCGGGAGCTGTTTTTT.

The chain joins TRBV30 to TRBJ1-1; perhaps TRBD1 as D (6 bases). Germline V lookup: CDR1 GTSNPN, CDR2 SVGIG (reference sequence). Between the trimmed V and J ends, which lost 1 base and 5 bases, there was a span of 17 bases. The CDR3 is 15 amino acids. In DNA, the CDR3 is TGTGCCTGGAGTGATGCGGGGGGCAGTGGGACTGAAGCTTTCTTT. Amino acid sequence: CAWSDAGGSGTEAFF.

This clonotype was counted a few times. The chain carries TRBV20-1 and TRBJ1-6; tentatively, D is TRBD1 (6 bases). The CDR3 extends over 16 amino acids. The V end lost 0 bases, the J end lost 6 bases, and 15 bases lay between the germline ends. CDR1 and CDR2 (germline): DFQATT, SNEGSKA (reference sequence). The CDR3 bases are TGCAGTGCTAGAGATCTGCGGGGGCTCCTTAATTCACCCCTCCACTTT. This gives the protein CSARDLRGLLNSPLHF.

The J gene is TRBJ1-2, the V gene TRBV16, with TRBD1 identical over 7 bases. V lost 2 bases, J lost 8 bases, and 5 bases stayed unmatched. The CDR3 length is 13 residues. CDR1 is KGHSY, CDR2 FQNENV, per germline. The CDR3 DNA reads as TGTGCCAGCAGCCAAGGAGGGGGCTTAGGCTACACCTTC. Its translation: CASSQGGGLGYTF.

This clonotype was observed a handful of times. V and J are TRBV5-1 and TRBJ1-5; D perhaps matches TRBD1 (5 bases). The CDR3 contains 15 residues. Trimming took 5 bases from V and 4 from J, leaving 16 bases between them. The V gene's germline CDR1 is SGHRS and CDR2 YFSETQ. The CDR3 is CASSPEGRGNQPQHF. CDR3 nucleotide sequence: TGCGCCAGCAGTCCAGAGGGGCGGGGGAATCAGCCCCAGCATTTT. The complete variable domain, with remaining parts taken from reference TRBV5-1 and TRBJ1-5, reads KAGVTQTPRYLIKTRGQQVTLSCSPISGHRSVSWYQQTPGQGLQFLFEYFSETQRNKGNFPGRFSGRQFSNSRSEMNVSTLELGDSALYLCASSPEGRGNQPQHFGDGTRLSIL.

The chain combines TRBV10-3 with TRBJ2-2; 8 positions match TRBD1. Germline V gene data show CDR1 as ENHRY and CDR2 as SYGVKD. V gave up 8 bases and J gave up 4 bases; unmatched junction bases: 0. The CDR3 is 12 amino acids. The chain's CDR3 is CAIGQGTGELFF. CDR3 bases: TGTGCCATCGGACAGGGCACCGGGGAGCTGTTTTTT.

The V gene is TRBV5-1, the J gene TRBJ2-3, with 12 positions matching TRBD2. Germline CDR1 is SGHRS and CDR2 is YFSETQ. V gave up 5 bases and J gave up 0 bases; unmatched junction bases: 10. This CDR3 contains 18 residues. DNA for the CDR3: TGCGCCAGCAGAGCACCGGGACTAGCGGGTTCTAGCACAGATACGCAGTATTTT. Its protein product is CASRAPGLAGSSTDTQYF.

This chain joins TRBV7-2 and TRBJ2-5; D might be TRBD1 (6 bases). The CDR3 contains 15 residues. V was pared by 5 bases and J by 4 bases, with 17 bases between. Germline V gene sequence: CDR1 SGHTA, CDR2 FQGNSA. The CDR3 coding sequence is TGTGCCAGCAGCCGCCCCTCCGGGACATCAGAGACCCAGTACTTC. It encodes CASSRPSGTSETQYF.

This chain connects TRBV12-3 or TRBV12-4 to TRBJ2-1; D is uncertain. Trimming removed 7 bases at V and 3 bases at J, with 10 bases between. The CDR3 sequence is 13 residues long. CDR3 sequence (DNA): TGTGCCAGCAATCGGGCGAGCTACAATGAGCAGTTCTTC. Amino acid sequence: CASNRASYNEQFF.

This clonotype was observed a few times. The gene calls are TRBV2 and TRBJ1-2; no clear D gene. V lost 6 bases and J lost 0, with 17 bases in between. Germline CDR1 SNHLY, CDR2 FYNNEI. The CDR3 extends over 16 amino acids. CDR3 residues: CASRNPIKAPNYGYTF. For the CDR3, the DNA is TGTGCCAGCAGGAACCCTATCAAGGCACCTAACTATGGCTACACCTTC.

The genes are TRBV29-1 and TRBJ1-1; D may be TRBD1 (5 bases). This CDR3 has 15 residues. The germline V gene encodes CDR1 SQVTM and CDR2 ANQGSEA. Here the CDR3 DNA reads TGCAGTGTTAGGGGACGGAACACCTTGAACACTGAAGCTTTCTTT. Amino acids: CSVRGRNTLNTEAFF.

V is TRBV3-1 and J is TRBJ2-3; D is undetermined. The CDR3 loop spans 13 amino acids. The germline gives CDR1 LGHDT, CDR2 YNNKEL (reference sequence). The V gene lost 0 bases and the J gene lost 4 bases, with 5 bases spanning the gap. CDR3 loop: CASSQDLADTQYF. The CDR3 nucleotides read TGTGCCAGCAGCCAAGATTTGGCAGATACGCAGTATTTT.